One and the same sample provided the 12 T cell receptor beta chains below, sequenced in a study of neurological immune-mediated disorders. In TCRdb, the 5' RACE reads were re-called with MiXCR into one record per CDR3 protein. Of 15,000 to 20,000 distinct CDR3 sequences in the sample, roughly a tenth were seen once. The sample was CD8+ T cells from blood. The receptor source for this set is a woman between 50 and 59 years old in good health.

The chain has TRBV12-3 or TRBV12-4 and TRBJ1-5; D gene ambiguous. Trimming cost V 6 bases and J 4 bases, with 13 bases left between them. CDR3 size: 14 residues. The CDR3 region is CASSSRGANQPQHF. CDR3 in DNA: TGTGCCAGCAGCTCGAGAGGCGCGAATCAGCCCCAGCATTTT.

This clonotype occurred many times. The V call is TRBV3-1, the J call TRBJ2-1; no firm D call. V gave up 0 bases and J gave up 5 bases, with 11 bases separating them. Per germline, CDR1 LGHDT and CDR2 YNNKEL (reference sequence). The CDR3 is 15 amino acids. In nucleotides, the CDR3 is TGTGCCAGCAGCCAAGATTTGGCAGTCCACAATGAGCAGTTCTTC. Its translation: CASSQDLAVHNEQFF.

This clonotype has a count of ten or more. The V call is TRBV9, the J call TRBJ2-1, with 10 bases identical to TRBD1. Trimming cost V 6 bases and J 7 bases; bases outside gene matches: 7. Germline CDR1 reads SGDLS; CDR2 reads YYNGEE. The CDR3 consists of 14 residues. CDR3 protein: CASTPGQGSNEQFF. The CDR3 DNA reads TGTGCCAGCACCCCGGGACAGGGGTCGAATGAGCAGTTCTTC. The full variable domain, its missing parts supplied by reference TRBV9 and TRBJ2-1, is DSGVTQTPKHLITATGQRVTLRCSPRSGDLSVYWYQQSLDQGLQFLIQYYNGEERAKGNILERFSAQQFPDLHSELNLSSLELGDSALYFCASTPGQGSNEQFFGPGTRLTVL.

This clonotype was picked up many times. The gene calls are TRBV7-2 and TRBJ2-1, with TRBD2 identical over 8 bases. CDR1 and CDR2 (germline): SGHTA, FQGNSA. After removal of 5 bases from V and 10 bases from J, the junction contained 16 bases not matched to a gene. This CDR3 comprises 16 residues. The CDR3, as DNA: TGTGCCAGCAGCCGACACGGACTAGCCGGGGACGGGGAGCAGTTCTTC. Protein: CASSRHGLAGDGEQFF.

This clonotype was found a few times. CDR3 bases: TGTGCCAGCAGCTTGGGGGGGGGATTCAACGAGCAGTACTTC. Encoded protein: CASSLGGGFNEQYF. V and J are TRBV9 and TRBJ2-7, with 7 bases fitting TRBD2. Trimming took 4 bases from V and 5 from J; bases not matched to a gene: 9. Germline V lookup: CDR1 SGDLS, CDR2 YYNGEE. The CDR3 covers 14 residues.

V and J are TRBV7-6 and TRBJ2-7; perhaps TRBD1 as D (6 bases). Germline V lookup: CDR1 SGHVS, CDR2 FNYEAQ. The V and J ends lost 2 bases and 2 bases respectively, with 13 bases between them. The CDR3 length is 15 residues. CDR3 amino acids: CASSLRLGATYEQYF. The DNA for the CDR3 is TGTGCCAGCAGCTTAAGGTTGGGGGCGACCTACGAGCAGTACTTC.

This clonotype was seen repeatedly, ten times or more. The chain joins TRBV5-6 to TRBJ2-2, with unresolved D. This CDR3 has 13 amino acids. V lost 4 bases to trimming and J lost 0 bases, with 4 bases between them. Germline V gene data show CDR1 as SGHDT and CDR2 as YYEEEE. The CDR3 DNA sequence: TGTGCCAGCAGCCCCGCGAACACCGGGGAGCTGTTTTTT. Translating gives CASSPANTGELFF.

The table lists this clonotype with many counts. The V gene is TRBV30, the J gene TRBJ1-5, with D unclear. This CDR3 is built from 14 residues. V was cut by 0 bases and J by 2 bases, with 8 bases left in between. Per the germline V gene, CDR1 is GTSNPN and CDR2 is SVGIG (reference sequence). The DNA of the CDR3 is TGTGCCTGGAGTGTTGGAGACGGCAATCAGCCCCAGCATTTT. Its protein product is CAWSVGDGNQPQHF.

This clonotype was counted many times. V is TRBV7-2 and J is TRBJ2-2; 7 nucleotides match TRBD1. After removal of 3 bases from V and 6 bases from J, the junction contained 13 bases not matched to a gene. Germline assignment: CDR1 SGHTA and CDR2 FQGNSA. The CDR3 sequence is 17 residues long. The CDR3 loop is CASSLPLAQGSSGELFF. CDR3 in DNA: TGTGCCAGCAGCTTGCCGTTGGCACAGGGGTCTTCCGGGGAGCTGTTTTTT.

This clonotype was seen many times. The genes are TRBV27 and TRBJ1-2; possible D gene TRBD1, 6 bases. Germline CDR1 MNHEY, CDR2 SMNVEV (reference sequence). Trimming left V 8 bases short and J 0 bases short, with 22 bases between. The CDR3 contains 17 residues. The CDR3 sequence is CASALRSETGANYGYTF. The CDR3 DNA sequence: TGTGCCAGCGCCTTGAGATCCGAGACAGGAGCTAACTATGGCTACACCTTC.

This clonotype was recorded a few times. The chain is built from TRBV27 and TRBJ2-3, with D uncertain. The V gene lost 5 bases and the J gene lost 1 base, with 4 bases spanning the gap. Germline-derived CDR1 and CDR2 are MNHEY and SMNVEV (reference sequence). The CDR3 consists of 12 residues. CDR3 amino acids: CASSPRTDTQYF. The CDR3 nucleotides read TGTGCCAGCAGTCCCCGCACAGATACGCAGTATTTT.

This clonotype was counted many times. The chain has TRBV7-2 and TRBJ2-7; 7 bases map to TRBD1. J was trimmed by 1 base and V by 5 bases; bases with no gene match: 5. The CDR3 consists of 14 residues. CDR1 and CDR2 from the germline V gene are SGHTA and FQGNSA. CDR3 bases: TGTGCCAGCAGCCCGGACAGGCGATCCTACGAGCAGTACTTC. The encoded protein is CASSPDRRSYEQYF.